This T cell receptor (beta chain) was observed in a study of control samples from healthy donors and cancer patients (dated by TCRdb to about 2020). Relative to germline, V is missing 2 bases and J is missing 6 bases, with 8 bases of the junction outside any gene match. CDR1 and CDR2, per the germline V gene, are SGHAT and FQNNGV. The CDR3 runs 16 amino acids, cysteine and phenylalanine included. The DNA shown is the 48-base CDR3, in frame from base 1. Library generation was performed with the immunoSEQ multiplex PCR assay. TCRdb stores this immuneACCESS table with in-frame sequences only. Part of the clones is absent; in the studies checked, under half of the shortfall reflects unresolved V genes, and no reason is known for the rest. The sample includes some 120,000 clones, with more than 80% observed a single time. The top ten constitute approximately 1.1% of the sample. With regard to this clone: The antigen this receptor binds is unknown. Qualities for individual bases were not recorded, and no much larger clone is one base off.

The V and J segments used are TRBV11-2 and TRBJ2-3; 10 nucleotides in the junction match TRBD2. Sequencing was done on a sample of PBMCs. The clonotype comes from a woman in her 50s with colorectal cancer. The DNA sequence is TGTGCCAGCAGCTTATGGTCTAGCGGGAGCCTCGATACGCAGTATTTT. Its product reads: CASSLWSSGSLDTQYF.